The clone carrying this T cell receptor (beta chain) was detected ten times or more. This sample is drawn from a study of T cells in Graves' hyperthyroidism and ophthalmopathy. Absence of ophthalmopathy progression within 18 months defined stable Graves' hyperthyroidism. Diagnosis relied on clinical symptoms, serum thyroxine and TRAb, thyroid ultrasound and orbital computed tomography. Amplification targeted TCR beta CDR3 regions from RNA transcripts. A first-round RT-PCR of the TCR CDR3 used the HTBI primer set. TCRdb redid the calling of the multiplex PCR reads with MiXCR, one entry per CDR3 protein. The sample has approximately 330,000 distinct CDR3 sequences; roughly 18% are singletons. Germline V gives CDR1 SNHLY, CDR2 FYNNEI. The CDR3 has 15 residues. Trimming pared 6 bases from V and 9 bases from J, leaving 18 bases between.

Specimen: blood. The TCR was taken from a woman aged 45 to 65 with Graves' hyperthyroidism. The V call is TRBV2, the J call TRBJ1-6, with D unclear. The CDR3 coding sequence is TGTGCCAGCAGACAAAGGGAGGATTTTGTTTCACCCCTCCACTTT. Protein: CASRQREDFVSPLHF. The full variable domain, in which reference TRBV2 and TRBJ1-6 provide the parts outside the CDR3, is EPEVTQTPSHQVTQMGQEVILRCVPISNHLYFYWYRQILGQKVEFLVSFYNNEISEKSEIFDDQFSVERPDGSNFTLKIRSTKLEDSAMYFCASRQREDFVSPLHFGNGTRLTVT.